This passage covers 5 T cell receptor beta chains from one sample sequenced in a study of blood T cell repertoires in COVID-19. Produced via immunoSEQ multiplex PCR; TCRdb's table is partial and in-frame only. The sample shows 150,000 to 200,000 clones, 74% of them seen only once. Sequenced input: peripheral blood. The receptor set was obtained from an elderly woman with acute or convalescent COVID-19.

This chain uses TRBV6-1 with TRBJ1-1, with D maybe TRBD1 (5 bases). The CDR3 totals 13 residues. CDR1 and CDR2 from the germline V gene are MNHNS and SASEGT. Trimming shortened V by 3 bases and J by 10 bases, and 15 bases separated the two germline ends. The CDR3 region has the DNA TGTGCCAGCAGTGATGACTCGACAGCGGGAGCTTTCTTT. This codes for CASSDDSTAGAFF.

The DNA for the CDR3 is TGTGCCAGCAGCCCGGGAGGTAGGGGTAGCGGAGGTTCGTACAATGAGCAGTTCTTC. It codes for CASSPGGRGSGGSYNEQFF. The chain combines TRBV4-2 with TRBJ2-1, with 7 bases lining up with TRBD2. The CDR3 totals 19 residues. V was clipped by 4 bases and J by 4 bases; unmatched bases: 19. Germline V gives CDR1 LGHNA, CDR2 YNFKEQ.

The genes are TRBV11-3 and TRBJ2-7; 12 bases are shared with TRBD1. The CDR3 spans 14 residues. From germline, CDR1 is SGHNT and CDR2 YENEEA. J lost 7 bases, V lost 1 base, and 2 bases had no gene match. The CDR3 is CASSLGGQGAEQYF. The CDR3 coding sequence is TGTGCCAGCAGCTTAGGGGGACAGGGGGCGGAGCAGTACTTC.

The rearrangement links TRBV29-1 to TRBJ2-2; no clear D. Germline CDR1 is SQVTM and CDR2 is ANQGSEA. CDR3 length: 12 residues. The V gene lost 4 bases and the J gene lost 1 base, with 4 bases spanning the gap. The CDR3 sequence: CSVGQNTGELFF. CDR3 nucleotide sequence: TGCAGCGTTGGTCAGAACACCGGGGAGCTGTTTTTT.

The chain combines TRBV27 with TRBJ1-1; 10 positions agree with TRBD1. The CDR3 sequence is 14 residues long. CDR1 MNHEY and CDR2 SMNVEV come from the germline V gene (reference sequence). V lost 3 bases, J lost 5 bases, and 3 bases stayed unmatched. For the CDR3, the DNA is TGTGCCAGCAGTTTGGACAGGGGGGTGACTGAAGCTTTCTTT. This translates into CASSLDRGVTEAFF.